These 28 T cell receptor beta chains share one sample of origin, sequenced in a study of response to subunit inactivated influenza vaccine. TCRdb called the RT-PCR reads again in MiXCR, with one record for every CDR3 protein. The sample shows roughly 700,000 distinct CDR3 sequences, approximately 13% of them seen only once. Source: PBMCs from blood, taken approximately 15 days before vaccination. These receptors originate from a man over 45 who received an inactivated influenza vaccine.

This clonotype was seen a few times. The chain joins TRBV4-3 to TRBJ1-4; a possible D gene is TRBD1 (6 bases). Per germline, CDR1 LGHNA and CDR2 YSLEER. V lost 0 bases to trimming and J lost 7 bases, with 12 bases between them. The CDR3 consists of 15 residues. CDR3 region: CASSQELLGAEKLFF. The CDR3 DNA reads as TGCGCCAGCAGCCAAGAACTTCTGGGGGCTGAAAAACTGTTTTTT.

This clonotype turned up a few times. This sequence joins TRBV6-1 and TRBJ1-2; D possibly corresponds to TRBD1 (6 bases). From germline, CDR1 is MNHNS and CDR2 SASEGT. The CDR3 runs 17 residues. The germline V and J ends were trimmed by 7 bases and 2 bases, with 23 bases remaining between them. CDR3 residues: CASNVDKTGRKNYGYTF. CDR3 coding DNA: TGTGCCAGCAACGTAGATAAGACAGGCCGCAAGAACTATGGCTACACCTTC.

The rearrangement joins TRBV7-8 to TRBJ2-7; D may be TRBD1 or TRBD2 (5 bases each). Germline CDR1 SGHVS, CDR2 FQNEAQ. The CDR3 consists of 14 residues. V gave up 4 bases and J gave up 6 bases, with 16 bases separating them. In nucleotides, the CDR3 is TGTGCCAGCAGCTCCGGGACGGCCGGCCTCGAGCAGTACTTC. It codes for CASSSGTAGLEQYF.

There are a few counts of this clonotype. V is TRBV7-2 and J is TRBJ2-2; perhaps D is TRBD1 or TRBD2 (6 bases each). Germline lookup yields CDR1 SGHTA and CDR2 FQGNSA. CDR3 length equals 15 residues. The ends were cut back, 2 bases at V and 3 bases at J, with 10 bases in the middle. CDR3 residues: CASSLRGADTGELFF. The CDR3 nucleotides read TGTGCCAGCAGCTTAAGGGGGGCGGACACCGGGGAGCTGTTTTTT.

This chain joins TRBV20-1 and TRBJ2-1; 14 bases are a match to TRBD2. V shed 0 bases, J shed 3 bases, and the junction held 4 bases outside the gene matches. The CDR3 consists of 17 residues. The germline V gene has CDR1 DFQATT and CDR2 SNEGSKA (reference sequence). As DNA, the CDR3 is TGCAGTGCTAGAGACCTGGGACTAGCGGGAGACTACAATGAGCAGTTCTTC. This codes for CSARDLGLAGDYNEQFF.

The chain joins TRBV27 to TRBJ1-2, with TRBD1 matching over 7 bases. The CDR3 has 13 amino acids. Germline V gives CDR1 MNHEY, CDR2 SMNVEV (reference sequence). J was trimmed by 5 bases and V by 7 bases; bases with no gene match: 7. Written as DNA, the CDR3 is TGTGCCAGCAAGGGAACAGGGGATTATGGCTACACCTTC. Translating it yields CASKGTGDYGYTF.

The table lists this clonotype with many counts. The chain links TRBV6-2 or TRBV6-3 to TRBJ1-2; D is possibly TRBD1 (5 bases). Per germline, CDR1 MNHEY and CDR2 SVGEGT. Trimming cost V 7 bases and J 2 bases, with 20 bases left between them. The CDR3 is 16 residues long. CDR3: CASTSGWRRQNYGYTF. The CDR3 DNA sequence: TGTGCCAGCACTTCGGGGTGGAGGCGACAGAACTATGGCTACACCTTC.

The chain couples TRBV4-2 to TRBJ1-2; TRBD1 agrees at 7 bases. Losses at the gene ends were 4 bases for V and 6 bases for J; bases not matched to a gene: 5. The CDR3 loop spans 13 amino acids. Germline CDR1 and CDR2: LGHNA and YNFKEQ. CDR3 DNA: TGTGCCAGCAGCCGGAATCAGGGGGATGGCTACACCTTC. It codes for CASSRNQGDGYTF.

The CDR3 DNA follows: TGTGCCAGCAGTTCTGTACCGGGACCCTCGGCTGAAGCTTTCTTT. Translated, it gives CASSSVPGPSAEAFF. The chain has TRBV28 and TRBJ1-1; maybe TRBD1 (5 bases). The CDR3 is made up of 15 amino acids. Germline values: CDR1 MDHEN, CDR2 SYDVKM. V gave up 4 bases and J gave up 6 bases, with 18 bases separating them.

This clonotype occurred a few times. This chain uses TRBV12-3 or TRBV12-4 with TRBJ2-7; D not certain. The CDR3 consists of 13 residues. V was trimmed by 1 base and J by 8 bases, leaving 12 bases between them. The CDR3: CASSLVLGSQQYF. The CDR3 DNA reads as TGTGCCAGCAGTTTAGTTTTGGGGTCGCAGCAGTACTTC.

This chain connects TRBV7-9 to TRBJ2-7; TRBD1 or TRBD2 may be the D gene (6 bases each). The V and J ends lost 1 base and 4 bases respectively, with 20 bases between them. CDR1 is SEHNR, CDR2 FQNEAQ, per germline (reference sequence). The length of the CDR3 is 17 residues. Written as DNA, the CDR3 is TGTGCCAGCAGCTTAGGGACTACCGGGGCCCAGGGGTACGAGCAGTACTTC. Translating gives CASSLGTTGAQGYEQYF.

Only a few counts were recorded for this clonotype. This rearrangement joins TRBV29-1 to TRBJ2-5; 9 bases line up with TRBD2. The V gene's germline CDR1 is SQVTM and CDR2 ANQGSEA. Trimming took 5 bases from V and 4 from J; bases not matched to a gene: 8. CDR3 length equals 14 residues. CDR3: CSVPPAGGRETQYF. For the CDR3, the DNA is TGCAGCGTTCCCCCGGCGGGGGGGCGAGAGACCCAGTACTTC. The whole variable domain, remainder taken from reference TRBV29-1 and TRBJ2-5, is SAVISQKPSRDICQRGTSLTIQCQVDSQVTMMFWYRQQPGQSLTLIATANQGSEATYESGFVIDKFPISRPNLTFSTLTVSNMSPEDSSIYLCSVPPAGGRETQYFGPGTRLLVL.

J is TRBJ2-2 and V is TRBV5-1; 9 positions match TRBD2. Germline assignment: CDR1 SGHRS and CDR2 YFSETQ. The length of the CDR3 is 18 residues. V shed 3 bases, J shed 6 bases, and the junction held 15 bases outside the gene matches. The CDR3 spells CASSWTGTSPGAAGELFF. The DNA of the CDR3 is TGCGCCAGCAGCTGGACCGGGACTAGCCCCGGCGCGGCCGGGGAGCTGTTTTTT.

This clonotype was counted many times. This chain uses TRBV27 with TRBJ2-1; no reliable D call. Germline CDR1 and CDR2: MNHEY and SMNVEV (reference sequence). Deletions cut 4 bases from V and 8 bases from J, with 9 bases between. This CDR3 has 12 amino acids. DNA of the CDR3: TGTGCCAGCAGTTCCTTATTGTATGAGCAGTTCTTC. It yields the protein CASSSLLYEQFF.

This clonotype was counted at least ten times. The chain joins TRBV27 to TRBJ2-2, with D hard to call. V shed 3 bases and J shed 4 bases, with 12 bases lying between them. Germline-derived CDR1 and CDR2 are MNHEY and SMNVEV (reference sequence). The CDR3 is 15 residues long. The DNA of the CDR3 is TGTGCCAGCAGTTTGGGTATTCGAGTCACCGGGGAGCTGTTTTTT. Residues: CASSLGIRVTGELFF.

The DNA for the CDR3 is TGTGCCAGCCTGGATGGGACCTCTGGCTACACCTTC. It codes for CASLDGTSGYTF. The chain has TRBV6-1 and TRBJ1-2; D possibly corresponds to TRBD1 (5 bases). This CDR3 spans 12 amino acids. V lost 8 bases, J lost 7 bases, and 14 bases lay in between. In germline, CDR1 is MNHNS, CDR2 SASEGT.

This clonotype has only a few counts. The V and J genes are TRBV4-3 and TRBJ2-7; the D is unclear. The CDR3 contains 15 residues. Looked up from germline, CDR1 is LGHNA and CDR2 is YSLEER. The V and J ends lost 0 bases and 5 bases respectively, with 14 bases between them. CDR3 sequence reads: CASSQDIMQDHEQYF. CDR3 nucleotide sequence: TGCGCCAGCAGCCAAGATATTATGCAGGACCACGAGCAGTACTTC.

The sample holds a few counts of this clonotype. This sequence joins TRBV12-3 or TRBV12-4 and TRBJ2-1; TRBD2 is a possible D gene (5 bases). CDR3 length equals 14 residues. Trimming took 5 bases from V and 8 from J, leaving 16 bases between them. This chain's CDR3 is CASSRWTGPHEQFF. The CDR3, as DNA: TGTGCCAGCAGTCGTTGGACTGGCCCCCATGAGCAGTTCTTC.

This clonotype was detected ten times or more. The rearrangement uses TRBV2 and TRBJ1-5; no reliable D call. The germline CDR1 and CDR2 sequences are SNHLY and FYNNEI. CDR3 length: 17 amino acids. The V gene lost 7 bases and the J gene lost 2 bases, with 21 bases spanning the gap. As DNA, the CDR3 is TGTGCCAGCACTCTAACCGGAGATTGGATCGGCAATCAGCCCCAGCATTTT. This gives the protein CASTLTGDWIGNQPQHF. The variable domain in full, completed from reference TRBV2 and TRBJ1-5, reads EPEVTQTPSHQVTQMGQEVILRCVPISNHLYFYWYRQILGQKVEFLVSFYNNEISEKSEIFDDQFSVERPDGSNFTLKIRSTKLEDSAMYFCASTLTGDWIGNQPQHFGDGTRLSIL.

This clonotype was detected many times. This CDR3 reads CASSLTSLNEQFF. For the CDR3, the DNA is TGTGCCAGCAGCTTAACTAGCCTCAATGAGCAGTTCTTC. The rearrangement uses TRBV7-2 and TRBJ2-1; perhaps TRBD2 as D (6 bases). V was cut by 2 bases and J by 6 bases, with 8 bases left in between. The CDR3 covers 13 residues. Germline CDR1 is SGHTA and CDR2 is FQGNSA.

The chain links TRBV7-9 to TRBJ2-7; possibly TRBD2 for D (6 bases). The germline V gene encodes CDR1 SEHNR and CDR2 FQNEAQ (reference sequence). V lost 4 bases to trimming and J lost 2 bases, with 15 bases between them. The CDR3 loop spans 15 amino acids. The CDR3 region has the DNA TGTGCCAGCAGCTCGTCCGGGACTTTCACCTACGAGCAGTACTTC. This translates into CASSSSGTFTYEQYF.

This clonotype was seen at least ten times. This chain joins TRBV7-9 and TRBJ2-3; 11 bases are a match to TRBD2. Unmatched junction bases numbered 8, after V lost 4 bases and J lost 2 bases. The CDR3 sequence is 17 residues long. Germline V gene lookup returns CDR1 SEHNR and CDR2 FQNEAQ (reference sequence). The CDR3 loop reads CASSSELAGVATDTQYF. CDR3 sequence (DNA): TGTGCCAGCAGCTCCGAACTAGCGGGAGTCGCCACAGATACGCAGTATTTT.

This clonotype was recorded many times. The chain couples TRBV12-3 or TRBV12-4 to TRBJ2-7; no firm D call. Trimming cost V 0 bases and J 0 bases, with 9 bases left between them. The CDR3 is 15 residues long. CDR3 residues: CASSLARPFSYEQYF. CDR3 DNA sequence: TGTGCCAGCAGTTTAGCCAGGCCTTTCTCCTACGAGCAGTACTTC.

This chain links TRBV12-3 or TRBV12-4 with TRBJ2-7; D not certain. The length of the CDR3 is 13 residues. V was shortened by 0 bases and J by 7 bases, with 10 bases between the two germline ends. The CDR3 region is CASSLALSLEQYF. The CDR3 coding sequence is TGTGCCAGCAGTTTAGCGCTTTCTTTAGAGCAGTACTTC.

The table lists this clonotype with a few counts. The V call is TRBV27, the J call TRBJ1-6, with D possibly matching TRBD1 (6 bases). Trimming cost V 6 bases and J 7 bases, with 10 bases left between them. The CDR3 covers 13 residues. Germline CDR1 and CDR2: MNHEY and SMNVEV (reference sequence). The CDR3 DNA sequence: TGTGCCAGCAGGTGGCAGGGGAATTCACCCCTCCACTTT. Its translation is CASRWQGNSPLHF.

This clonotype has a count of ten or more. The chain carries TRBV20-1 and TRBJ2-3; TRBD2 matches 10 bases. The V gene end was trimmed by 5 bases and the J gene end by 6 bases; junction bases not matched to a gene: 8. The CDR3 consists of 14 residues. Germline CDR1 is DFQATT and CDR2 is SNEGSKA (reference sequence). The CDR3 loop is CSADSGRSPDTQYF. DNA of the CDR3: TGCAGTGCTGATAGCGGGAGGTCCCCTGATACGCAGTATTTT.

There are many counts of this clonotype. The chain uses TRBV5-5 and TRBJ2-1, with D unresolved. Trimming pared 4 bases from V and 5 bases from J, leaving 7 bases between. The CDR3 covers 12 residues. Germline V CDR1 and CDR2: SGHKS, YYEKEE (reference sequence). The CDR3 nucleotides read TGTGCCAGCAGCGGTACTGACAATGAGCAGTTCTTC. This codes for CASSGTDNEQFF. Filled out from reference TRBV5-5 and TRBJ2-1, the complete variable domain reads DAGVTQSPTHLIKTRGQQVTLRCSPISGHKSVSWYQQVLGQGPQFIFQYYEKEERGRGNFPDRFSARQFPNYSSELNVNALLLGDSALYLCASSGTDNEQFFGPGTRLTVL.

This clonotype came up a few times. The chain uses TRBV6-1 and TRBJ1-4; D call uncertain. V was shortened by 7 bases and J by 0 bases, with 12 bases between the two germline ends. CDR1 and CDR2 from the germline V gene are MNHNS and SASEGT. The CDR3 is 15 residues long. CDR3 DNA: TGTGCCAGCATCGGACGGACCGCAACTAATGAAAAACTGTTTTTT. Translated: CASIGRTATNEKLFF.